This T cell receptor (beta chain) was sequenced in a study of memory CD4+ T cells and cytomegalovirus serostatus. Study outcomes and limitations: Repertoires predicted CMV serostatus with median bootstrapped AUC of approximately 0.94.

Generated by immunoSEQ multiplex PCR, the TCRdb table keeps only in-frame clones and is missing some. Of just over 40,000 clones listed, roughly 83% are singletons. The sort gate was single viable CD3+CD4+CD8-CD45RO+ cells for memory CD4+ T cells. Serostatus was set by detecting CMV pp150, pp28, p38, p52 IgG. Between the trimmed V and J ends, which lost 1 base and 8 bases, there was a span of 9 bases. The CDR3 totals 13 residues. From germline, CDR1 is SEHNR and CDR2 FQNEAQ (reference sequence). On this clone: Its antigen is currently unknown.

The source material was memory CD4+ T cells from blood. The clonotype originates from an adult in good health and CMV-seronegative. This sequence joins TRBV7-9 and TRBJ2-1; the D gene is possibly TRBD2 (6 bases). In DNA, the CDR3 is TGTGCCAGCAGCTTAGGGGGCGGGGATGAGCAGTTCTTC. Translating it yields CASSLGGGDEQFF.